These 3 T cell receptor beta chains originate from one sample sequenced in a study of T cells in Graves' hyperthyroidism and ophthalmopathy. TCR beta CDR3 regions were amplified from RNA. Carried out on the TCR CDR3, a first-round RT-PCR used the HTBI primer set. TCRdb recomputed calls from the multiplex PCR reads with MiXCR, one row per CDR3 protein. The table records about 680,000 distinct CDR3 sequences, 35% of them present only once. Sequences were obtained from blood. The receptor set was obtained from a woman between 40 and 50 years old with Graves' hyperthyroidism.

This sequence joins TRBV29-1 and TRBJ2-7, with TRBD1 matching over 7 bases. The V gene end was trimmed by 7 bases and the J gene end by 2 bases; junction bases not matched to a gene: 8. Germline loops: CDR1 SQVTM, CDR2 ANQGSEA. The length of the CDR3 is 13 residues. The CDR3 DNA is TGCAGCGCTACTGGGACAGCTGCCTACGAGCAGTACTTC. Translation: CSATGTAAYEQYF.

V and J are TRBV12-3 or TRBV12-4 and TRBJ1-2; TRBD1 is a possible D gene (5 bases). The CDR3 covers 14 residues. The V and J ends lost 6 bases and 5 bases respectively, with 16 bases between them. The CDR3 DNA sequence: TGTGCCAGCAGGGATCGGGGGGTATTGTATGGCTACACCTTC. Encoded protein: CASRDRGVLYGYTF.

DNA of the CDR3: TGCGCCAGCAGCCGACCGGGACAGGGGAAAGGCTACACCTTC. This encodes CASSRPGQGKGYTF. The chain uses TRBV4-1 and TRBJ1-2; 10 nucleotides align to TRBD1. In germline, CDR1 is MGHRA, CDR2 YSYEKL. The length of the CDR3 is 14 residues. V trimming: 4 bases; J trimming: 8 bases; junction bases outside the gene matches: 7.